This T cell receptor beta chain was recovered during a study of control samples from healthy donors and cancer patients. Produced via immunoSEQ multiplex PCR; TCRdb's table is partial and in-frame only. Of 400,000 to 500,000 clones in the sample, about 93% were seen once. The CDR3 is made up of 13 amino acids. The germline V and J ends were trimmed by 3 bases and 4 bases, with 8 bases remaining between them. From germline, CDR1 is SGHRS and CDR2 YFSETQ. The sequenced sample consisted of PBMCs. This TCR was recovered from a man in his forties with head and neck cancer. This chain joins TRBV5-1 and TRBJ1-5; D gene uncertain. The CDR3 nucleotides read TGCGCCAGCAGCTCGGATGTGAATCAGCCCCAGCATTTT. Protein product: CASSSDVNQPQHF.